Many counts were recorded for the clone carrying this T cell receptor (beta chain). As yet, its antigen is unknown. The sample belongs to a study of identical twins. Notes on the study in general: Twin pairs' shared out-of-frame alpha sequences were enriched in low generation probability. Conclusions were based on cross-sectional statistical analysis, without following the same donors.

V was pared by 3 bases and J by 4 bases, with 9 bases between. The CDR3 consists of 13 residues. cDNA molecules carried unique molecular identifiers, and template switching added a universal primer site. TCRdb re-called the 5' RACE reads through MiXCR, storing one row per CDR3 protein. The sample shows around 100,000 distinct CDR3 sequences, 4.5% to 6.5% of them seen only once. Sequencing was carried out using memory T cells sorted from blood. This chain joins TRBV12-3 or TRBV12-4 and TRBJ2-5; D not certain. This receptor was identified in a woman aged 45-60 years in good health. The CDR3 spells CASSFRSGETQYF. CDR3 DNA: TGTGCCAGCAGTTTCCGGTCAGGAGAGACCCAGTACTTC.